The clone carrying this TCR beta chain was seen only a few times. Its antigen is currently unknown. This entry comes from a study of shared clonotypes between healthy human individuals. Study findings and constraints: Few donors restricted represented genetic and exposure-history diversity.

Naive CD4+ cells were CD45RA-selected; the remaining cells were memory. The run depth of the assay was deep. The data were produced by immunoSEQ multiplex PCR, yet TCRdb's version contains in-frame clones alone and is incomplete. Among over a million clones listed, approximately 80% were seen once. CDR3 length: 13 amino acids. Germline V CDR1 and CDR2: SGHTA, FQGTGA. V was cut by 5 bases and J by 10 bases, with 15 bases left in between. This clonotype originated in a man aged 18-30 years in good health. Some clones in this sample may be carry-over from other donors' samples. Sequencing was done on a sample of memory CD4+ T cells from PBMCs. Sample subset: CD45RA-negative fraction. The gene calls are TRBV7-3 and TRBJ2-1; D uncertain. CDR3 in amino acids: CASSPSGVGEQFF. The CDR3 DNA is TGTGCCAGCAGCCCAAGTGGCGTCGGCGAGCAGTTCTTC.